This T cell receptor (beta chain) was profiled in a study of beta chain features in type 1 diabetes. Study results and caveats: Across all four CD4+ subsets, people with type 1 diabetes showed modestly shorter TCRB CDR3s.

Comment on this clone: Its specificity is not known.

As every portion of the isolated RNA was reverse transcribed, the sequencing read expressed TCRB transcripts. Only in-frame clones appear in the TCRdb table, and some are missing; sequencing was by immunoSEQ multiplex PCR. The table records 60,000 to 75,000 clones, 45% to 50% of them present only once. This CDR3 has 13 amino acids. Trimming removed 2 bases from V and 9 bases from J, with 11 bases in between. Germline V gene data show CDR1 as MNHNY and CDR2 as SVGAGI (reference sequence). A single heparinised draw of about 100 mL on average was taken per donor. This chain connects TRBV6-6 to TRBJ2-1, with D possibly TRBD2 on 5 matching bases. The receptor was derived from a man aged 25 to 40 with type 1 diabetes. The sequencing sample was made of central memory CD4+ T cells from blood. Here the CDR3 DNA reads TGTGCCAGCAGTTACGAAGTTCGGGGTGAGCAGTTCTTC. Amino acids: CASSYEVRGEQFF.